This TCR beta chain was recorded in a study of T cell repertoires in aging, cancer and after chemotherapy. This clonotype has a single count. Its antigen is unidentified. One end of the junction fails to match germline, which may point to a read error. General study results and limits: In cancer patients, declining TCR diversity with age involved lost richness and lost evenness.

Rearranged V-D-J TRB sequences were amplified with a mixed TRB-A/B primer pool. TCRdb reprocessed the multiplex PCR reads via MiXCR and lists one record per CDR3 protein. The sample contains several thousand distinct CDR3 sequences, approximately 35% of which appear only once. Amplification of TCR beta used genomic DNA extracted from peripheral blood. The receptor comes from a human donor in good health. The donor label of this sample is uncertain. Sequenced: blood.

CDR3 protein: CASSLAGGNNEQFF. CDR3 in DNA: TGTGCCAGCAGCTTAGCGGGGGGTAACAATGAGCAGTTCTTC. This rearrangement joins TRBV12-3 or TRBV12-4 to TRBJ2-1, with TRBD2 identical over 10 bases. The CDR3 extends over 14 amino acids.